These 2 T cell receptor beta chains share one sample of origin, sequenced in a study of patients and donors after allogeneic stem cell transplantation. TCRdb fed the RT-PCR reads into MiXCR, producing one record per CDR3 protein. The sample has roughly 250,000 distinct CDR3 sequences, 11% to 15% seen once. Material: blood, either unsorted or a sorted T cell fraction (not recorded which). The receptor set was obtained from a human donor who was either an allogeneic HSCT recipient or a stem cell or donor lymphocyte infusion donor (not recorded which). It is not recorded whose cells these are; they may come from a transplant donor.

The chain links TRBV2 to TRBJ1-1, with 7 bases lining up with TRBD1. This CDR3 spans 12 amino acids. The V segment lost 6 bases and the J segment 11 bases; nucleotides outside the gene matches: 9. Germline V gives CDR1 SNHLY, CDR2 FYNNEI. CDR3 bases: TGTGCCAGCAGCTACCTACAGGGGACGGCTTTCTTT. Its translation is CASSYLQGTAFF.

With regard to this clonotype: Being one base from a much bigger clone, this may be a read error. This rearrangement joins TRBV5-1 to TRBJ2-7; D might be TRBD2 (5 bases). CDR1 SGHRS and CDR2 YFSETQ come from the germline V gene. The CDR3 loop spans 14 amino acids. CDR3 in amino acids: CASSLMGSSYERYF. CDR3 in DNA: TGCGCCAGCAGCTTAATGGGTTCTAGCTACGAGCGGTACTTC.